This record looks at one T cell receptor beta chain sequence and its context. Antigen specificity is unknown. This sample was taken from a study of OX40 agonist ivuxolimab in advanced cancers. Whole-study context: Patients were treated with ivuxolimab, an agonistic anti-OX40 (CD134) antibody. All patients had ivuxolimab intravenously every 2 weeks at 0.01 to 10 mg/kg. Study findings and constraints: On average, CD8+ T cells had more expanded clones than CD4+.

Sequenced by immunoSEQ multiplex PCR; TCRdb stores in-frame clones only, minus some. The data show nearly 90,000 clones, roughly 89% seen once. Material: CD4+ or CD8+ T cells sorted from blood, obtained in a trial of the OX40 agonist ivuxolimab. The receptor was isolated from an adult with an advanced solid tumor such as melanoma, head and neck, liver or kidney cancer.

The CDR3 protein is CATSKWDSSTGELFF. CDR3 DNA sequence: TGTGCCACCAGCAAATGGGACTCCTCCACCGGGGAGCTGTTTTTT. The chain has TRBV15 and TRBJ2-2, with D possibly being TRBD2 (6 bases). Trimming cost V 4 bases and J 4 bases, with 13 bases left between them. Germline V CDR1 and CDR2: LNHNV, YYDKDF (reference sequence). This CDR3 has 15 residues.